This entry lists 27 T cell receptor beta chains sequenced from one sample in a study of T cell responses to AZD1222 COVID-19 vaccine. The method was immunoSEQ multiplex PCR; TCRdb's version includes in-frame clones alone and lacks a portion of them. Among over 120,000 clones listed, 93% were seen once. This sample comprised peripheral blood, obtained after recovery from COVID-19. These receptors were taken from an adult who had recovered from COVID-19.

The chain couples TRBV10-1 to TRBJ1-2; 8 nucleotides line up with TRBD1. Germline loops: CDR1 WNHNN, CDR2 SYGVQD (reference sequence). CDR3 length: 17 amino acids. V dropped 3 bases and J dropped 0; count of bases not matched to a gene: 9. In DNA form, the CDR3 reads TGCGCCAGCAGTGATGAATCGCGGGACAGGACTAACTATGGCTACACCTTC. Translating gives CASSDESRDRTNYGYTF.

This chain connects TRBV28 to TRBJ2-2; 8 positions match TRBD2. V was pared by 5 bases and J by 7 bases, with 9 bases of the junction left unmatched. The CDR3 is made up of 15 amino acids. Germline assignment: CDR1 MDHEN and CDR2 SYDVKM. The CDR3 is CASSPSGRGIGELFF. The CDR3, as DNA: TGTGCCAGCAGTCCGAGCGGGAGAGGTATCGGGGAGCTGTTTTTT.

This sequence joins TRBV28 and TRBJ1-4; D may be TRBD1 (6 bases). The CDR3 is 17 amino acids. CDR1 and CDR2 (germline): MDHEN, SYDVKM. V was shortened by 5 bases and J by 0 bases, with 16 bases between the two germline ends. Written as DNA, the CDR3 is TGTGCCAGCAGTCCAAAAACAGGGTTCCCAACTAATGAAAAACTGTTTTTT. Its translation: CASSPKTGFPTNEKLFF.

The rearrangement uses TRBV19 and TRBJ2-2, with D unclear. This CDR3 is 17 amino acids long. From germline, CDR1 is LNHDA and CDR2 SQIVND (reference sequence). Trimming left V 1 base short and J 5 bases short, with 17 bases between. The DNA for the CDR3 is TGTGCCAGTAGTATAGTAGGTCTGGCCCTTCTTACCGGGGAGCTGTTTTTT. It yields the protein CASSIVGLALLTGELFF.

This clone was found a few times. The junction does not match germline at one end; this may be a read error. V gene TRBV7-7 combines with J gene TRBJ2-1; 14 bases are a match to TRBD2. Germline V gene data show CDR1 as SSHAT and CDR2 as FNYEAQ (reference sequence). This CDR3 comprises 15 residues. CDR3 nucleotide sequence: TGTGCTAGCAGCACCGGGACTAGCGGGGGAGTGGAGCAGTTCTTC. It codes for CASSTGTSGGVEQFF.

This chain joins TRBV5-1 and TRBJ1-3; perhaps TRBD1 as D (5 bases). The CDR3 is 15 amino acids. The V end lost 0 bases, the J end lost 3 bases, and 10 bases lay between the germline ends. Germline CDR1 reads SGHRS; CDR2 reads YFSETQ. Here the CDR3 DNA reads TGCGCCAGCAGCTTGGAGGCAGGGAGTGGAAACACCATATATTTT. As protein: CASSLEAGSGNTIYF.

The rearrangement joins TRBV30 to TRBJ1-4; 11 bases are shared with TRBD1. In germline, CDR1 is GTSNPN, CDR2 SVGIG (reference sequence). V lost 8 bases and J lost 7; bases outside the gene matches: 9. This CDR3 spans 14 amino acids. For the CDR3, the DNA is TGTGCCCTACGGACAGGGGGCGAGTTTGAAAAACTGTTTTTT. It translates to CALRTGGEFEKLFF.

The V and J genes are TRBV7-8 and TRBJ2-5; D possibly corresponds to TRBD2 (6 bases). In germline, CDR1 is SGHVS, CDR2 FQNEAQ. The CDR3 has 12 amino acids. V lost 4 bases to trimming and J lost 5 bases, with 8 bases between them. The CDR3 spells CASSSRGETQYF. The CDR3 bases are TGTGCCAGCAGCTCCCGGGGGGAGACCCAGTACTTC.

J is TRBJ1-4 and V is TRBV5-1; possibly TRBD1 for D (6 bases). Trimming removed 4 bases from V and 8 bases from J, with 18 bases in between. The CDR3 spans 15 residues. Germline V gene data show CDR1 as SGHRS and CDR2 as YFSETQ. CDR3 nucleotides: TGCGCCAGCAGCCCACCGACAGGAGGGAACGAAAAACTGTTTTTT. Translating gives CASSPPTGGNEKLFF.

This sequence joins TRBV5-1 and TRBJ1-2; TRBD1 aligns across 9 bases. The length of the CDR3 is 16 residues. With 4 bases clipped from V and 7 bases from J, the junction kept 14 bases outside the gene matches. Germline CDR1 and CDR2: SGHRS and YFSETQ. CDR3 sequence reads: CASSPDAWGQGAGYTF. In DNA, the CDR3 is TGCGCCAGCAGCCCGGACGCATGGGGACAGGGCGCTGGCTACACCTTC.

CDR3 protein: CAWSADTQYF. The CDR3 DNA reads as TGTGCCTGGAGTGCCGATACGCAGTATTTT. The chain couples TRBV30 to TRBJ2-3; D not certain. V shed 1 base and J shed 6 bases, with 2 bases lying between them. The CDR3 has 10 amino acids. Germline V CDR1 and CDR2: GTSNPN, SVGIG (reference sequence). The full variable domain, completed using reference TRBV30 and TRBJ2-3, is SQTIHQWPATLVQPVGSPLSLECTVEGTSNPNLYWYRQAAGRGLQLLFYSVGIGQISSEVPQNLSASRPQDRQFILSSKKLLLSDSGFYLCAWSADTQYFGPGTRLTVL.

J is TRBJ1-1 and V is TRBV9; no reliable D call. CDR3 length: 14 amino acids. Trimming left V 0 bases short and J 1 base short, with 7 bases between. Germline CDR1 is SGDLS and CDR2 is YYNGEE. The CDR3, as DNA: TGTGCCAGCAGCGTAGAACTCGGGAACACTGAAGCTTTCTTT. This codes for CASSVELGNTEAFF.

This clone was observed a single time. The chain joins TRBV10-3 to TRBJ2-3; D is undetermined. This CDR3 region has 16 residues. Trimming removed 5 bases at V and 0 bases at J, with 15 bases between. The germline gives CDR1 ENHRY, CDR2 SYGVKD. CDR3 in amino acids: CAISPRDGLSTDTQYF. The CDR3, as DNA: TGTGCCATCAGTCCACGAGACGGGTTAAGCACAGATACGCAGTATTTT.

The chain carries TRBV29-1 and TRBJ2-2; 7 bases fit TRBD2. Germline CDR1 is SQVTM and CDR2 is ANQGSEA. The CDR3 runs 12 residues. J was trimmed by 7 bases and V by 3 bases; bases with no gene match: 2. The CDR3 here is CSVDPGGGELFF. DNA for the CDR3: TGCAGCGTTGATCCGGGAGGCGGGGAGCTGTTTTTT.

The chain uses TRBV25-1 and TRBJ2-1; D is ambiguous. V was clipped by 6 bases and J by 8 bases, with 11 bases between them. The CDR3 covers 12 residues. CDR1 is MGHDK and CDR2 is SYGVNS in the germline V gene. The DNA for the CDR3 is TGTGCCAGCAGCGCCGCTGTGGATGAGCAGTTCTTC. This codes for CASSAAVDEQFF.

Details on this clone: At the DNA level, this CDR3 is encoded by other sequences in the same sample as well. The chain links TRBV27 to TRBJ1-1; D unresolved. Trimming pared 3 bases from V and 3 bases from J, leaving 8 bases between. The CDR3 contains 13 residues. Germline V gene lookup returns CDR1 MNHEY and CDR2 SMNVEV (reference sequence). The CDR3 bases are TGTGCCAGCAGTTTCCGAGAAGACACTGAAGCTTTCTTT. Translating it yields CASSFREDTEAFF.

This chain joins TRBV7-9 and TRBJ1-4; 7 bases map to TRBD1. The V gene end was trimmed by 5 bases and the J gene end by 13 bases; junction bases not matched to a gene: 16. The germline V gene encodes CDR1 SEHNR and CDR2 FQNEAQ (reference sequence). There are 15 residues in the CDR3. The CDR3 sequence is CASSRYGTAAGGLFF. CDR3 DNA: TGTGCCAGCAGCCGCTATGGGACAGCCGCTGGGGGACTGTTTTTT.

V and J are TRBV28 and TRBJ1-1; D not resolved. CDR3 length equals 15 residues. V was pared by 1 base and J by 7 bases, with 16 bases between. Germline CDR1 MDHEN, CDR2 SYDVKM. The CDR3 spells CASSLFAGQESEAFF. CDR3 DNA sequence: TGTGCCAGCAGTTTATTTGCAGGCCAGGAGAGTGAAGCTTTCTTT.

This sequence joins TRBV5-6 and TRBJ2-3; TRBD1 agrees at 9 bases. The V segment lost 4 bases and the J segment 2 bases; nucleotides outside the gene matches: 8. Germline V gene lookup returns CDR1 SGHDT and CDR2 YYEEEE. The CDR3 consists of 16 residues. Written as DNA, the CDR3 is TGTGCCAGCAGCCGTACCGGGACAGGGAACACAGATACGCAGTATTTT. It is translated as CASSRTGTGNTDTQYF.

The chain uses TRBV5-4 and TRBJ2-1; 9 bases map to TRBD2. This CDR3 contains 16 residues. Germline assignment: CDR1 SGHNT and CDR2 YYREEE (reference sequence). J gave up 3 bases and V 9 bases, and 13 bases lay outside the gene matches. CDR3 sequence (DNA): TGTGCCATTTCGCGGACGGGACTAGCCGTCTACAATGAGCAGTTCTTC. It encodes CAISRTGLAVYNEQFF.

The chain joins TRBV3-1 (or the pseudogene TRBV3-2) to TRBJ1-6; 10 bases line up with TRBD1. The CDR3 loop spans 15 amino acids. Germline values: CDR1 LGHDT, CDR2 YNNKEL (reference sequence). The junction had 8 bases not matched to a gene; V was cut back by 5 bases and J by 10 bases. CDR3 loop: CASSTGTGALSPLHF. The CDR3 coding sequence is TGTGCCAGCAGCACCGGGACAGGGGCTTTGTCACCCCTCCACTTT.

CDR3 amino acids: CASSLDRTFYNEQFF. Written as DNA, the CDR3 is TGTGCCAGCAGCCTCGACAGGACCTTCTACAATGAGCAGTTCTTC. V is TRBV5-4 and J is TRBJ2-1, with D perhaps TRBD1 (6 bases). The CDR3 spans 15 residues. V gave up 4 bases and J gave up 3 bases, with 14 bases separating them. Germline V gene lookup returns CDR1 SGHNT and CDR2 YYREEE (reference sequence).

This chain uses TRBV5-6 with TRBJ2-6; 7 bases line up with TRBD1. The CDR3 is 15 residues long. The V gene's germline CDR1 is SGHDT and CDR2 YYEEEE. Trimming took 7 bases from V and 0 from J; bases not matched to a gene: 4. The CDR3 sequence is CASHRGPSGANVLTF. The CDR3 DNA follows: TGTGCCAGCCACAGGGGCCCCTCTGGGGCCAACGTCCTGACTTTC.

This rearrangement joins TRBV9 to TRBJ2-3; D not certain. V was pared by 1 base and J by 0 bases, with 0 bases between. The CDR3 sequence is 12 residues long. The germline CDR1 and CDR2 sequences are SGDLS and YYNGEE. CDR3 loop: CASSVSTDTQYF. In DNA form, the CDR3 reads TGTGCCAGCAGCGTAAGCACAGATACGCAGTATTTT.

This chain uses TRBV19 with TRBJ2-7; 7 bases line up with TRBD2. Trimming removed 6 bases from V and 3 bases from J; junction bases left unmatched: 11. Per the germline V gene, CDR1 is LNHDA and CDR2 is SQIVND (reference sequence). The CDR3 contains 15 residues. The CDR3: CASRRGDPLHYEQYF. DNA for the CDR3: TGTGCCAGTAGACGGGGGGACCCCCTCCACTACGAGCAGTACTTC.

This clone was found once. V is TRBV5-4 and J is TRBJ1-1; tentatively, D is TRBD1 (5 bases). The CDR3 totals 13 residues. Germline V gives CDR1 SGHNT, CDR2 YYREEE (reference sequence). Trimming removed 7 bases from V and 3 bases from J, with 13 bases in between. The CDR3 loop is CASVRDSDTEAFF. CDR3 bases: TGTGCCAGCGTCCGGGACTCAGACACTGAAGCTTTCTTT.

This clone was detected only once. CDR3 protein: CASSLYGSSGYTF. The DNA for the CDR3 is TGTGCCAGCAGCTTATATGGGTCAAGTGGCTACACCTTC. The V call is TRBV7-8, the J call TRBJ1-2; D is unclear. The CDR3 extends over 13 amino acids. Trimming stripped 2 bases from V and 7 bases from J, with 11 bases between. Germline CDR1 reads SGHVS; CDR2 reads FQNEAQ.